These 22 T cell receptor beta chains were sequenced from one sample in a study of siplizumab effects on memory and regulatory T cells. Sequencing used immunoSEQ multiplex PCR; TCRdb keeps in-frame clones, though not all of them. Among about 52,000 clones listed, 95% to 97% were seen once. Sequences were obtained from naive CD4+ T cells sorted from blood. The receptors derive from a human donor in good health.

This clone occurred once. This sample also contains other DNA sequences that code for the same CDR3. The chain links TRBV6-6 to TRBJ1-5; D uncertain. Trimming stripped 6 bases from V and 6 bases from J, with 12 bases between. The CDR3 runs 13 residues. Germline V gives CDR1 MNHNY, CDR2 SVGAGI (reference sequence). CDR3: CASRSLGGQPQHF. The DNA for the CDR3 is TGTGCCAGCAGGTCCTTGGGTGGTCAGCCCCAGCATTTT.

CDR3 loop: CASSPLDPSYEQYF. Here the CDR3 DNA reads TGTGCCAGCTCGCCCCTGGACCCTTCCTACGAGCAGTACTTC. The chain combines TRBV18 with TRBJ2-7; unclear D gene. The CDR3 totals 14 residues. Germline CDR1 KGHSH, CDR2 LQKENI. V lost 6 bases, J lost 1 base, and 13 bases lay in between.

The gene calls are TRBV30 and TRBJ1-2; D ambiguous. V was trimmed by 1 base and J by 5 bases, leaving 14 bases between them. CDR1 is GTSNPN, CDR2 SVGIG, per germline (reference sequence). The CDR3 covers 14 residues. CDR3 DNA sequence: TGTGCCTGGAGTGCTTTAGAGTTGGGGTATGGCTACACCTTC. Translating it yields CAWSALELGYGYTF.

The chain uses TRBV29-1 and TRBJ1-1; 8 nucleotides agree with TRBD1. V trimming: 6 bases; J trimming: 4 bases; junction bases outside the gene matches: 4. Germline CDR1 and CDR2: SQVTM and ANQGSEA. The CDR3 totals 12 residues. CDR3 DNA: TGCAGCGTCCGACAGGGGACCACTGAAGCTTTCTTT. This encodes CSVRQGTTEAFF.

The V gene is TRBV11-3, the J gene TRBJ1-1; D unclear. The CDR3 is 11 amino acids. CDR1 and CDR2 from the germline V gene are SGHNT and YENEEA. Trimming pared 6 bases from V and 1 base from J, leaving 3 bases between. CDR3 loop: CASSRNTEAFF. CDR3 coding DNA: TGTGCCAGCAGTCGGAACACTGAAGCTTTCTTT.

J is TRBJ1-4 and V is TRBV19; no firm D call. Germline assignment: CDR1 LNHDA and CDR2 SQIVND (reference sequence). Trimming removed 5 bases at V and 3 bases at J, with 7 bases between. CDR3 length: 13 amino acids. The CDR3 sequence is CASSWAANEKLFF. CDR3 coding DNA: TGTGCCAGTAGTTGGGCAGCTAATGAAAAACTGTTTTTT.

This clone was recorded only once. The chain links TRBV29-1 to TRBJ1-5; the match to TRBD1 covers 8 bases. J was trimmed by 2 bases and V by 4 bases; bases with no gene match: 7. The germline gives CDR1 SQVTM, CDR2 ANQGSEA. This CDR3 comprises 15 residues. The CDR3 nucleotides are TGCAGCGTTGCGCAGGGGGCGCGGGGCAATCAGCCCCAGCATTTT. Translated, it gives CSVAQGARGNQPQHF.

The V call is TRBV13, the J call TRBJ2-1; possible D gene TRBD2, 7 bases. Germline CDR1 reads PRHDT; CDR2 reads FYEKMQ (reference sequence). The V end was cut by 3 bases, the J end by 0 bases, with 12 bases between. The CDR3 runs 16 residues. In DNA, the CDR3 is TGTGCCAGCAGCTTGGGGGGGCGGATCTCCTACAATGAGCAGTTCTTC. This encodes CASSLGGRISYNEQFF.

The chain recombines TRBV5-1 with TRBJ2-7, with a tentative D call TRBD2 (5 bases). The CDR3 has 15 residues. Germline V lookup: CDR1 SGHRS, CDR2 YFSETQ. Between the trimmed V and J ends, which lost 0 bases and 1 base, there was a span of 11 bases. The CDR3 DNA reads TGCGCCAGCAGCTTGGAACCGGGGATATCCTACGAGCAGTACTTC. Translated: CASSLEPGISYEQYF.

The chain links TRBV5-1 to TRBJ2-7, with 7 bases lining up with TRBD1. V shed 3 bases, J shed 5 bases, and the junction held 8 bases outside the gene matches. In germline, CDR1 is SGHRS, CDR2 YFSETQ. This CDR3 contains 14 residues. CDR3 amino acids: CASSSGQWGNEQYF. CDR3 DNA: TGCGCCAGCAGCTCGGGACAGTGGGGCAACGAGCAGTACTTC. Based on the CDR3 plus reference TRBV5-1 and TRBJ2-7, the full variable domain is KAGVTQTPRYLIKTRGQQVTLSCSPISGHRSVSWYQQTPGQGLQFLFEYFSETQRNKGNFPGRFSGRQFSNSRSEMNVSTLELGDSALYLCASSSGQWGNEQYFGPGTRLTVT.

The chain employs TRBV15 and TRBJ2-1, with 12 bases fitting TRBD2. The CDR3 is made up of 16 amino acids. V lost 5 bases and J lost 6; bases outside the gene matches: 8. Germline assignment: CDR1 LNHNV and CDR2 YYDKDF (reference sequence). The CDR3 DNA sequence: TGTGCCACCAGCTATCGGACTAGCGGGACCTCCAATGAGCAGTTCTTC. Translating gives CATSYRTSGTSNEQFF.

The chain links TRBV21-1 to TRBJ1-3. TRBV21-1 is termed a pseudogene. The CDR3 consists of 13 residues. The CDR3 DNA is TGTGCCATTCACGGGGGCTCTGGAAACACCATATATTTT. Translated: CAIHGGSGNTIYF.

The chain recombines TRBV5-5 with TRBJ2-1, with 14 bases matching TRBD2. V shed 4 bases, J shed 7 bases, and the junction held 7 bases outside the gene matches. The CDR3 covers 16 residues. Per germline, CDR1 SGHKS and CDR2 YYEKEE (reference sequence). Here the CDR3 DNA reads TGTGCCAGCAGCACCTGGACTAGCGGGAGGAGGAATGAGCAGTTCTTC. This sequence encodes CASSTWTSGRRNEQFF. Full variable domain (outside the CDR3, taken from reference TRBV5-5 and TRBJ2-1): DAGVTQSPTHLIKTRGQQVTLRCSPISGHKSVSWYQQVLGQGPQFIFQYYEKEERGRGNFPDRFSARQFPNYSSELNVNALLLGDSALYLCASSTWTSGRRNEQFFGPGTRLTVL.

The genes are TRBV7-2 and TRBJ2-7; 12 positions agree with TRBD1. Germline V lookup: CDR1 SGHTA, CDR2 FQGNSA. The CDR3 runs 15 residues. The V gene end was trimmed by 5 bases and the J gene end by 5 bases; junction bases not matched to a gene: 7. The CDR3, as DNA: TGTGCCAGCAGCCATATGGGACAGGGGGCGAACGAGCAGTACTTC. The encoded protein is CASSHMGQGANEQYF.

This clone was picked up one time. The chain carries TRBV7-9 and TRBJ2-5; TRBD1 aligns across 7 bases. CDR1 is SEHNR and CDR2 is FQNEAQ in the germline V gene (reference sequence). The junction had 7 bases not matched to a gene; V was cut back by 5 bases and J by 7 bases. The CDR3 covers 13 residues. CDR3 loop: CASSQTGAGTQYF. CDR3 coding DNA: TGTGCCAGCAGCCAAACAGGGGCTGGGACCCAGTACTTC.

The chain employs TRBV28 and TRBJ2-5, with TRBD2 identical over 10 bases. Germline loops: CDR1 MDHEN, CDR2 SYDVKM. V trimming: 2 bases; J trimming: 5 bases; junction bases outside the gene matches: 5. The CDR3 runs to 15 residues. The CDR3 reads CASSLTLAGVETQYF. The CDR3 DNA follows: TGTGCCAGCAGTTTAACCCTAGCGGGAGTGGAGACCCAGTACTTC.

The J gene is TRBJ1-2, the V gene TRBV5-6; TRBD1 matches at 8 bases. Trimming cost V 4 bases and J 7 bases; bases outside gene matches: 15. The germline V gene has CDR1 SGHDT and CDR2 YYEEEE. This CDR3 comprises 16 residues. CDR3 amino acids: CASSLPMPGGLGGYTF. Written as DNA, the CDR3 is TGTGCCAGCAGCCTACCTATGCCAGGGGGCTTGGGTGGCTACACCTTC.

V and J are TRBV6-1 and TRBJ1-4, with 8 nucleotides matching TRBD1. Germline trimming cut 8 bases from V and 5 bases from J; bases unmatched to any gene: 4. This CDR3 has 13 residues. The germline V gene encodes CDR1 MNHNS and CDR2 SASEGT. The CDR3 DNA follows: TGTGCCAGCGACAGGGGCAACAATGAAAAACTGTTTTTT. Amino acid sequence: CASDRGNNEKLFF.

The chain has TRBV30 and TRBJ1-2; D not certain. Germline V gives CDR1 GTSNPN, CDR2 SVGIG (reference sequence). CDR3 length equals 14 residues. Trimming removed 1 base from V and 3 bases from J, with 12 bases in between. CDR3 region: CAWSDKARYYGYTF. CDR3 DNA: TGTGCCTGGAGTGATAAGGCCAGGTACTATGGCTACACCTTC.

The J gene is TRBJ2-3, the V gene TRBV10-3; tentative D call: TRBD1 (5 bases). Germline loops: CDR1 ENHRY, CDR2 SYGVKD. V was trimmed by 6 bases and J by 0 bases, leaving 10 bases between them. This CDR3 is 14 amino acids long. DNA for the CDR3: TGTGCCATCAGCTGGACAACTAGCACAGATACGCAGTATTTT. Its protein is CAISWTTSTDTQYF.

The chain carries TRBV27 and TRBJ1-5; TRBD1 is a possible D gene (6 bases). Germline V gene data show CDR1 as MNHEY and CDR2 as SMNVEV (reference sequence). V dropped 3 bases and J dropped 6 bases, with 12 bases sitting between them. This CDR3 comprises 14 residues. For the CDR3, the DNA is TGTGCCAGCAGTTTGGGGGCGGGCGGTCAGCCCCAGCATTTT. Its protein is CASSLGAGGQPQHF.

For the CDR3, the DNA is TGTGCCAGCAGTGGCCGGGGACCCTTCTCCTACGAGCAGTACTTC. Translating it yields CASSGRGPFSYEQYF. The chain is built from TRBV27 and TRBJ2-7; either TRBD1 or TRBD2 may supply D (5 bases each). This CDR3 region has 15 residues. Looked up from germline, CDR1 is MNHEY and CDR2 is SMNVEV (reference sequence). V shed 5 bases and J shed 0 bases, with 14 bases lying between them.